These T cell receptor beta chains were read from a single sample in a study of T cell repertoires in cytomegalovirus infection. TCRdb re-called the reads through MiXCR, storing one row per CDR3 protein. Here the sample spans 250,000 to 350,000 distinct CDR3 sequences, around 25% being singletons. The sequencing input was PBMCs. Every receptor here comes from a human donor in good health (CMV status not recorded). Some clones in this sample may be carry-over from other donors' samples. Each CDR3 is given without its conserved first and last residue. Fields, in order: V gene, clone size, J gene, CDR3 protein. Clone size appears in some rows only: once, few, many, or a class for an expanded clone.

>TRBV20-1|few|TRBJ2-5
SARVAGGGETQY
>TRBV11-2|.|TRBJ1-4
ASKGRNEKLF
>TRBV28|many|TRBJ2-4
ASSSASLAKNIQY
>TRBV2|.|TRBJ2-1
ASSEDGVYNEQF
>TRBV7-2|many|TRBJ2-3
ASSVKHRTGSFSTDTQY
>TRBV7-9|many|TRBJ1-6
ASSLEGESPLH
>TRBV20-1|few|TRBJ2-1
SASYAGGRYNEQF
>TRBV7-2|few|TRBJ1-4
ASSSRALNEKLF
>TRBV7-8|many|TRBJ2-5
ASTDTSGREKTQY
>TRBV20-1|.|TRBJ2-7
SARGREFTYEQY
>TRBV24-1|few|TRBJ1-2
ATSDPIVPYGYT
>TRBV10-3|few|TRBJ2-3
ASSPGQHTDTQY
>TRBV7-2|many|TRBJ2-1
ASSPSSAGGRNEQF
>TRBV7-9|.|TRBJ2-7
ASSFSQGSYEQY
>TRBV4-1|few|TRBJ1-2
ASSQDAGHYGYT
>TRBV19|few|TRBJ1-5
ASSRDRVSQPQH
>TRBV5-1|few|TRBJ1-2
ASSQDTGSEDYT
>TRBV7-2|.|TRBJ2-1
ASSFLSGQF
>TRBV20-1|few|TRBJ2-7
SARVVLAGAWEQY
>TRBV7-2|many|TRBJ2-7
ASSLWDRGSHEQY
>TRBV7-2|many|TRBJ2-5
ASSLAKQKETQY
>TRBV7-2|many|TRBJ1-5
ASSFNRGQPQH
>TRBV7-9|many|TRBJ2-3
ASSLGSPTDTQY
>TRBV20-1|.|TRBJ2-1
SARDLSGLSSKYNEQF
>TRBV19|few|TRBJ1-2
ASSIQASYGYT
>TRBV11-2|many|TRBJ1-6
ASKGRGNSPLH
>TRBV7-2|.|TRBJ1-1
ASSLENRGSTEAF
>TRBV28|.|TRBJ2-7
ASSPRATYEQY
>TRBV29-1|.|TRBJ2-1
SVEWGRSYNEQF
>TRBV7-1|.|TRBJ1-1
ASSSQGAVNTEAF
>TRBV27|.|TRBJ2-3
ASSLSGGGIGTDTQY
>TRBV19|few|TRBJ1-1
ASSITQGVNTEAF
>TRBV7-2|few|TRBJ1-6
ASSSDRIEPPH
>TRBV7-3|many|TRBJ1-3
ASSSLDREDGNTIY
>TRBV5-6|.|TRBJ1-3
ASSFQRLSGNTIY
>TRBV7-2|few|TRBJ1-2
ASSFEQGIYGYT
>TRBV5-1|.|TRBJ2-6
ASSLGWSEGAPGANVLT
>TRBV28|.|TRBJ1-1
ASRKGPFGVMTEAF
>TRBV20-1|.|TRBJ1-1
SAEGPMNTEAF
>TRBV27|.|TRBJ1-2
ASSQQGESYGYT
>TRBV5-6|.|TRBJ2-1
ASSLRTSGSNEQF
>TRBV7-2|.|TRBJ2-3
ASSLAGESTDTQY
>TRBV7-3|few|TRBJ1-1
ASSPRGGQGGNTEAF
>TRBV2|.|TRBJ2-3
ASSGSKAEDTQY
>TRBV28|.|TRBJ2-5
ASSLRPGGQETQY
>TRBV7-2|many|TRBJ2-1
ASSATSGSSYNEQF
>TRBV12-3/TRBV12-4|many|TRBJ2-3
ASSHGTGTDTQY
>TRBV20-1|.|TRBJ1-5
SARDLPNQPQH
>TRBV7-9|many|TRBJ2-7
ASRLAGAYEQY
>TRBV7-8|many|TRBJ2-1
ASSSGDLAVSYNEQF
>TRBV4-1|many|TRBJ1-1
ASSQGGGGQAAKCV
>TRBV28|few|TRBJ2-5
ASSPGTMRETQY
>TRBV7-2|many|TRBJ2-1
ASSPEAGRNEQF
>TRBV28|.|TRBJ2-7
ASSFPGGGVVYEQY
>TRBV13|once|TRBJ1-1
ASSQRRQATNTEAF
>TRBV20-1|.|TRBJ2-7
SASRQISSYEQY
>TRBV11-2|.|TRBJ1-4
ASSFNTGALYEKLF
>TRBV29-1|.|TRBJ2-1
SVTGTATNEQF
>TRBV2|.|TRBJ2-2
ASSGFGGNTGELF